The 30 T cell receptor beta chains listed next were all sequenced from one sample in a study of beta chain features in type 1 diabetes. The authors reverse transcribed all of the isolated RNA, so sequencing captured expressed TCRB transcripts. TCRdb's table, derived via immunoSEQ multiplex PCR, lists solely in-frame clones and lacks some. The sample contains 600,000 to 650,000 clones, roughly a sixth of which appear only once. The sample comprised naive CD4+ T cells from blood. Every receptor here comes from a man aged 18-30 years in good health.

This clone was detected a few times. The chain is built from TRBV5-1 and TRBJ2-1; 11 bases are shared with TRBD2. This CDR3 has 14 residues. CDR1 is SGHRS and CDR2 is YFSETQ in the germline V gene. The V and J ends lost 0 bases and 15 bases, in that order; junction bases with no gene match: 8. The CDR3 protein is CASSLVGSGRAWFF. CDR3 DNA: TGCGCCAGCAGCTTGGTCGGTAGCGGGAGGGCCTGGTTCTTC.

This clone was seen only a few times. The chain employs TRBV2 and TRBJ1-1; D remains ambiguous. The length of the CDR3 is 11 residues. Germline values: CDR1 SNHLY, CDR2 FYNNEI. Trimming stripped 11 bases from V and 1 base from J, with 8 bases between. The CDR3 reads CAAKQNTEAFF. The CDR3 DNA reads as TGTGCCGCGAAGCAGAACACTGAAGCTTTCTTT.

In nucleotides, the CDR3 is TGTGCCAGCAGCCAAGTGGTAGCGGGGTACAATGAGCAGTTCTTC. Residues: CASSQVVAGYNEQFF. The V gene is TRBV4-2, the J gene TRBJ2-1, with 8 bases matching TRBD2. The CDR3 is 15 residues long. V was pared by 1 base and J by 4 bases, with 3 bases of the junction left unmatched. Germline V gene data show CDR1 as LGHNA and CDR2 as YNFKEQ.

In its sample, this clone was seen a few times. CDR3 in amino acids: CASSQGVGIGPYGYTF. In DNA form, the CDR3 reads TGCGCCAGCAGCCAAGGAGTCGGGATCGGACCCTATGGCTACACCTTC. V gene TRBV4-3 combines with J gene TRBJ1-2; D is uncertain. The CDR3 is 16 amino acids. V was clipped by 1 base and J by 4 bases, with 16 bases between them. Germline V lookup: CDR1 LGHNA, CDR2 YSLEER.

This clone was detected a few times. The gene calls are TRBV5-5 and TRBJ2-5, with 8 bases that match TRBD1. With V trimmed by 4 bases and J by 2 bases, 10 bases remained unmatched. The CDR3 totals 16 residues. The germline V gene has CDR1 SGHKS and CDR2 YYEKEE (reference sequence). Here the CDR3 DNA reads TGTGCCAGCAGCCCCGACAGGGGAAGGGAGCAAGAGACCCAGTACTTC. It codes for CASSPDRGREQETQYF. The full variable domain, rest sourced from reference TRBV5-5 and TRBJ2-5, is DAGVTQSPTHLIKTRGQQVTLRCSPISGHKSVSWYQQVLGQGPQFIFQYYEKEERGRGNFPDRFSARQFPNYSSELNVNALLLGDSALYLCASSPDRGREQETQYFGPGTRLLVL.

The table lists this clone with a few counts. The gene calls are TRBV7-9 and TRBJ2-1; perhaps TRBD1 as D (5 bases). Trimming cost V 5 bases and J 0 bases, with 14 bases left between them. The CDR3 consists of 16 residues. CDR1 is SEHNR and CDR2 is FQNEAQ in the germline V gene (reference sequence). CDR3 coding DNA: TGTGCCAGCAGCCGAAATACAGGTTCCTCCTACAATGAGCAGTTCTTC. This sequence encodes CASSRNTGSSYNEQFF.

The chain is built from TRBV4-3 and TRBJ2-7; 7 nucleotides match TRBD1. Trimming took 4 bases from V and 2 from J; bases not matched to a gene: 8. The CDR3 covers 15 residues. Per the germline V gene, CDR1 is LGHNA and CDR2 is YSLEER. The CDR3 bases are TGCGCCAGCAGCCTGGAAACAGGGGCCCCCTACGAGCAGTACTTC. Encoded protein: CASSLETGAPYEQYF.

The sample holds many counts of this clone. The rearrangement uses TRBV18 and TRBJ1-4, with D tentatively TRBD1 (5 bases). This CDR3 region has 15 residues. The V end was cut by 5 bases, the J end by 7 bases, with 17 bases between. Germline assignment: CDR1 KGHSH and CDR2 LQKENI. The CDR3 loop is CASSSNRDPGEKLFF. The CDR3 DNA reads TGTGCCAGCTCATCGAACCGGGACCCGGGTGAAAAACTGTTTTTT.

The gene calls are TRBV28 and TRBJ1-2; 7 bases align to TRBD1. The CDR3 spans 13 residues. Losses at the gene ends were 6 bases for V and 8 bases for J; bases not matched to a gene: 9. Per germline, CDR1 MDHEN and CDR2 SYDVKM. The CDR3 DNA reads TGTGCCAGCAGGAATCCAGGGGGTGGCGGCTACACCTTC. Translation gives CASRNPGGGGYTF.

The CDR3 region has the DNA TGTGCCAGCAGAATGACAGGGGGCTACTATGGCTACACCTTC. This translates into CASRMTGGYYGYTF. V usage is TRBV6-5 and J usage is TRBJ1-2; 10 bases are a match to TRBD1. The J segment lost 3 bases and the V segment lost 6 bases, leaving 4 bases of the junction unmatched. The CDR3 has 14 residues. Germline CDR1 is MNHEY and CDR2 is SVGAGI.

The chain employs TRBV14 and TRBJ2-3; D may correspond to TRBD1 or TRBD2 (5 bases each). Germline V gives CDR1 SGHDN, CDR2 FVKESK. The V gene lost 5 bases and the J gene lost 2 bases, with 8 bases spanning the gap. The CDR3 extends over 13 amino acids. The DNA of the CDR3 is TGTGCCAGCAGCGCTGGGACCACAGATACGCAGTATTTT. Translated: CASSAGTTDTQYF.

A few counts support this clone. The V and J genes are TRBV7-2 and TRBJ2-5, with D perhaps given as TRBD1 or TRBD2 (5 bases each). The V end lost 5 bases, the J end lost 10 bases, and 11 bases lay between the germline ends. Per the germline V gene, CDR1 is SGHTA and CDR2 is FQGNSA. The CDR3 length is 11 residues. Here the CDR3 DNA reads TGTGCCAGCAGCCCGGGGACGGTCCAGTACTTC. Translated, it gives CASSPGTVQYF.

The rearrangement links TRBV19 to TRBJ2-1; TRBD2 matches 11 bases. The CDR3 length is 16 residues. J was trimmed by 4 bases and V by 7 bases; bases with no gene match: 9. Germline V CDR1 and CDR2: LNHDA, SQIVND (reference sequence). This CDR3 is CASNLAGGPIYNEQFF. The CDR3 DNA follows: TGTGCCAGTAATCTAGCGGGAGGACCTATATACAATGAGCAGTTCTTC. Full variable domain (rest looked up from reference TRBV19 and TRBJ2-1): DGGITQSPKYLFRKEGQNVTLSCEQNLNHDAMYWYRQDPGQGLRLIYYSQIVNDFQKGDIAEGYSVSREKKESFPLTVTSAQKNPTAFYLCASNLAGGPIYNEQFFGPGTRLTVL.

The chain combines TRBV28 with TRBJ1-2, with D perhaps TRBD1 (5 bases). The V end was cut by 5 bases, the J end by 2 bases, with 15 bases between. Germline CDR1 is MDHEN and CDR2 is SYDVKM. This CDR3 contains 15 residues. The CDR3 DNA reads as TGTGCCAGCAGTCCCCCAGGACAACGAAACTATGGCTACACCTTC. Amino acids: CASSPPGQRNYGYTF.

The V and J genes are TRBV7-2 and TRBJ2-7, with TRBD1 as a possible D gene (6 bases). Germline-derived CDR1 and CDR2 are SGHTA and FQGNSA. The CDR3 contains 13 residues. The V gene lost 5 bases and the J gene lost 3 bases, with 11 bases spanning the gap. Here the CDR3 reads CASSNGQFYEQYF. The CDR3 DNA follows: TGTGCCAGCAGCAACGGACAGTTCTACGAGCAGTACTTC.

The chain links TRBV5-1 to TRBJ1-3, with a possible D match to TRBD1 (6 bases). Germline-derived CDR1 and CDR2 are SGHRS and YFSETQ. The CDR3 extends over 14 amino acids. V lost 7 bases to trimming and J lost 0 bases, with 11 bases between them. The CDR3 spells CASAGQTSGNTIYF. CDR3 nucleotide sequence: TGCGCCAGCGCCGGACAGACCTCTGGAAACACCATATATTTT.

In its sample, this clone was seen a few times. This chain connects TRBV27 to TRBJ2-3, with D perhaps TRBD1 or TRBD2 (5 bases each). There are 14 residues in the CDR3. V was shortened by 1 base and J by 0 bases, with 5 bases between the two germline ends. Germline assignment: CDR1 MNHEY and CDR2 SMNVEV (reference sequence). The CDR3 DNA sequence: TGTGCCAGCAGTTTATGGGACAGCACAGATACGCAGTATTTT. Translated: CASSLWDSTDTQYF.

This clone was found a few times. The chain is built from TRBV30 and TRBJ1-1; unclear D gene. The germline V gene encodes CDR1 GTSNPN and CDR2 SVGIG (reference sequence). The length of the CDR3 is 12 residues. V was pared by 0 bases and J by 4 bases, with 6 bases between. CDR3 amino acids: CAWSVPLTEAFF. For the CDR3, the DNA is TGTGCCTGGAGTGTACCACTCACTGAAGCTTTCTTT.

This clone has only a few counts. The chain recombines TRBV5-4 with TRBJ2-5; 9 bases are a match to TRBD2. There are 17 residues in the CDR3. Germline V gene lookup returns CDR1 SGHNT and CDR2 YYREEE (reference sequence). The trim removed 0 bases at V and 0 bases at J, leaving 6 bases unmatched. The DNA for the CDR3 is TGTGCCAGCAGCTTGGATCCTAGCGGGAAGTACCAAGAGACCCAGTACTTC. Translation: CASSLDPSGKYQETQYF.

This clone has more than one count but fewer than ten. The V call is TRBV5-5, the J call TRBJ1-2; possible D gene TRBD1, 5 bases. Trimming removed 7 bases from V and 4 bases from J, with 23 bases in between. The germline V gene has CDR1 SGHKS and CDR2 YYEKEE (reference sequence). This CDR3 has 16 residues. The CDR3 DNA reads TGTGCCAGCTCCCCTGGCTTAGGGGAGAGGAGCTATGGCTACACCTTC. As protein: CASSPGLGERSYGYTF.

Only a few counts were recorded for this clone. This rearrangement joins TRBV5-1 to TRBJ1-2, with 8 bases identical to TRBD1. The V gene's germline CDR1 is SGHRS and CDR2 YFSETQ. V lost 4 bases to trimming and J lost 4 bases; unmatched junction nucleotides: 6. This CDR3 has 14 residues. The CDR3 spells CASSPGQGPYGYTF. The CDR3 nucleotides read TGCGCCAGCAGCCCCGGACAGGGCCCCTATGGCTACACCTTC.

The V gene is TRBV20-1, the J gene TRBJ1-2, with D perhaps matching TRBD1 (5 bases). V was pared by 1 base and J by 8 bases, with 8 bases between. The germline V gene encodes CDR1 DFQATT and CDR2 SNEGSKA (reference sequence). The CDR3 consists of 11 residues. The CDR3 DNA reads TGCAGTGCTAGAGCACAGGAGGGCTACACCTTC. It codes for CSARAQEGYTF.

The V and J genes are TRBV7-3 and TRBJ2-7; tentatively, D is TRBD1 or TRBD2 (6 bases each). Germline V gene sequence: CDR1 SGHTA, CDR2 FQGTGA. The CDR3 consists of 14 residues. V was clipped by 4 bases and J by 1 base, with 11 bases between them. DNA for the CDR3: TGTGCCAGCAGCTCCCAAGGGGGGTCCTACGAGCAGTACTTC. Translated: CASSSQGGSYEQYF.

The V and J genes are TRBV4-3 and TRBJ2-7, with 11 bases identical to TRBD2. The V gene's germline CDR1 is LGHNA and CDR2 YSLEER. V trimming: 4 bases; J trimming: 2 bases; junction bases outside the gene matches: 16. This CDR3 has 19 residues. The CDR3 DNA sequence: TGCGCCAGCAGCCCAACCTTAGCGGGAGGGCCCAATCTCGCCTACGAGCAGTACTTC. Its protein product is CASSPTLAGGPNLAYEQYF.

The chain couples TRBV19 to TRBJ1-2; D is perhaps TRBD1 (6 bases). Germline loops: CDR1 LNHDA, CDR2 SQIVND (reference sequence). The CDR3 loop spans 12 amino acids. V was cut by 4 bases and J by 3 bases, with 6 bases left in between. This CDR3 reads CASSTGDYGYTF. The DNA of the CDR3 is TGTGCCAGTAGTACAGGGGACTATGGCTACACCTTC.

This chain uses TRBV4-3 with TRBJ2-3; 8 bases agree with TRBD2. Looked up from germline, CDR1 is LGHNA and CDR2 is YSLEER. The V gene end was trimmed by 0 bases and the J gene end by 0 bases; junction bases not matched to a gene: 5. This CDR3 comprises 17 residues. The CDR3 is CASSQDPTSASTDTQYF. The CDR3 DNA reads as TGCGCCAGCAGCCAAGATCCGACTAGCGCGAGCACAGATACGCAGTATTTT.

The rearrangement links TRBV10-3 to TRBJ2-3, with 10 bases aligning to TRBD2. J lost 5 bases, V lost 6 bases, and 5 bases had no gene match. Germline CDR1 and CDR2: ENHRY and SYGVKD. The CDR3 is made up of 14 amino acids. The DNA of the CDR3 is TGTGCCATCAGCCCAGCGGGAGGGGGAGATACGCAGTATTTT. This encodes CAISPAGGGDTQYF.

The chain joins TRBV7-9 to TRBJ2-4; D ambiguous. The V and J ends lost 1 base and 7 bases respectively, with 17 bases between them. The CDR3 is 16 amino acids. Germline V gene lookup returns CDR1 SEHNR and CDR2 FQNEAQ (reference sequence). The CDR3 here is CASSLEAWGRGNIQYF. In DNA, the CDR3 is TGTGCCAGCAGCTTAGAGGCCTGGGGTAGAGGCAACATTCAGTACTTC.

CDR3 bases: TGCGCCAGCAGCCAGGCCGGGACTCCCGGAAACACCATATATTTT. Protein: CASSQAGTPGNTIYF. The chain carries TRBV4-1 and TRBJ1-3; tentative D call: TRBD1 (5 bases). With 3 bases removed from V and 4 bases from J, the gap between germline ends came to 13 bases. The CDR3 totals 15 residues. Per the germline V gene, CDR1 is MGHRA and CDR2 is YSYEKL.

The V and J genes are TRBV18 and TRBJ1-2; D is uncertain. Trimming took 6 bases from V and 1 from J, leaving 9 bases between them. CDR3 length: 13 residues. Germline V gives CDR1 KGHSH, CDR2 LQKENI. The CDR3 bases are TGTGCCAGCTCGCAAGATATTAACTATGGCTACACCTTC. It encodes CASSQDINYGYTF. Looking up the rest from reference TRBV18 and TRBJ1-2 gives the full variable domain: NAGVMQNPRHLVRRRGQEARLRCSPMKGHSHVYWYRQLPEEGLKFMVYLQKENIIDESGMPKERFSAEFPKEGPSILRIQQVVRGDSAAYFCASSQDINYGYTFGSGTRLTVV.